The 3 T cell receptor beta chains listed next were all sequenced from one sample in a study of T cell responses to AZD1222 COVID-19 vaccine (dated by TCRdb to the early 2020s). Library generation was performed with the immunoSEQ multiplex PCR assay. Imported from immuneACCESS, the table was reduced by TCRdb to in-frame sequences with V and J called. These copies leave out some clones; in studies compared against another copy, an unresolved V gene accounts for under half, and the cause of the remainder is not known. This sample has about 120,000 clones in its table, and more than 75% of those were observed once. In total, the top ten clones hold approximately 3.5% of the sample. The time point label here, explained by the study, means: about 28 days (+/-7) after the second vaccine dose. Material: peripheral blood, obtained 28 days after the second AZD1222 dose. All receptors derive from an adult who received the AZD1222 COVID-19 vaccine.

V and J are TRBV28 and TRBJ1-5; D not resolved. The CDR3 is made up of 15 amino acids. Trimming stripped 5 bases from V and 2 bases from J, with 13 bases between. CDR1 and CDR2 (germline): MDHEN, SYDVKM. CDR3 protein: CASSDPRGGNQPQHF. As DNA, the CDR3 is TGTGCCAGCAGTGACCCCCGAGGAGGCAATCAGCCCCAGCATTTT. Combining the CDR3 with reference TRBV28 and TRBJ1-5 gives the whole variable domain DVKVTQSSRYLVKRTGEKVFLECVQDMDHENMFWYRQDPGLGLRLIYFSYDVKMKEKGDIPEGYSVSREKKERFSLILESASTNQTSMYLCASSDPRGGNQPQHFGDGTRLSIL.

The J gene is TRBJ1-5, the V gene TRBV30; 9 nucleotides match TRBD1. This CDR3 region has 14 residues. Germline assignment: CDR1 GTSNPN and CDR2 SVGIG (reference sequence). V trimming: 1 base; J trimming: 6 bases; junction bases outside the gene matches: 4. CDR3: CAWSGQGGGQPQHF. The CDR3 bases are TGTGCCTGGAGTGGACAGGGGGGAGGTCAGCCCCAGCATTTT.

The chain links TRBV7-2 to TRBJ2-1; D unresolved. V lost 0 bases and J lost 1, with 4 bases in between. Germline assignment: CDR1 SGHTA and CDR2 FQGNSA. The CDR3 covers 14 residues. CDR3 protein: CASSLADSYNEQFF. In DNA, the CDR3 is TGTGCCAGCAGCTTAGCGGATTCCTACAATGAGCAGTTCTTC.